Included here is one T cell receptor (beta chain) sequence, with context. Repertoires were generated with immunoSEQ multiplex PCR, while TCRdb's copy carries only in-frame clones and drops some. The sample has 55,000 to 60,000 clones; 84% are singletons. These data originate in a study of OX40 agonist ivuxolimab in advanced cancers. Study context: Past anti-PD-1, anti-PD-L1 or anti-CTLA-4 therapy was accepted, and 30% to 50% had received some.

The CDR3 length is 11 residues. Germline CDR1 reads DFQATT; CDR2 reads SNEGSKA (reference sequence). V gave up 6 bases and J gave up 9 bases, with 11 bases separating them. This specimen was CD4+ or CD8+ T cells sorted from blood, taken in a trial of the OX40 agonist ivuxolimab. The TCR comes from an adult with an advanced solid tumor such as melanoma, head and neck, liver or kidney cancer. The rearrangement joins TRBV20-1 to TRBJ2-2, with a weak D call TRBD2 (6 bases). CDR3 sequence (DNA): TGCAGTGCCCATGGGGGGTGGGAGCTGTTTTTT. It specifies CSAHGGWELFF.